The 10 T cell receptor beta chains listed next were all sequenced from one sample in a study of CD8+ T cells in alopecia areata. Documented treatment: oral pan-JAK inhibitor, 5-10 mg twice daily. cDNA reverse transcribed from extracted RNA served as the sequencing template. The repertoire was sequenced with immunoSEQ multiplex PCR; TCRdb's copy has only in-frame clones and lacks some. The sample includes around 170,000 clones, roughly half seen only once; the top ten take 9.5% to 13%. Sequenced material: CD8+ T cells sorted from blood, taken around week 54, from a patient treated with tofacitinib. These receptors came from a human donor with alopecia areata.

The chain recombines TRBV5-6 with TRBJ2-1; 11 nucleotides align to TRBD1. From germline, CDR1 is SGHDT and CDR2 YYEEEE. The CDR3 has 14 residues. V lost 3 bases to trimming and J lost 8 bases; unmatched junction nucleotides: 4. The CDR3: CASSWDRGSYEQFF. The DNA for the CDR3 is TGTGCCAGCAGCTGGGACAGGGGGAGCTATGAGCAGTTCTTC.

The V call is TRBV10-2, the J call TRBJ2-4; D is uncertain. The V end lost 0 bases, the J end lost 8 bases, and 5 bases lay between the germline ends. CDR1 and CDR2 (germline): WSHSY, SAAADI. This CDR3 contains 12 residues. CDR3 region: CASSESRDIQYF. CDR3 coding DNA: TGCGCCAGCAGTGAGTCCCGCGACATTCAGTACTTC.

The chain uses TRBV9 and TRBJ1-1; a weak D match, TRBD1 (6 bases). The CDR3 runs 15 residues. The V end lost 3 bases, the J end lost 3 bases, and 15 bases lay between the germline ends. Germline lookup yields CDR1 SGDLS and CDR2 YYNGEE. CDR3: CASSAEGGMYTEAFF. Here the CDR3 DNA reads TGTGCCAGCAGCGCCGAAGGGGGAATGTACACTGAAGCTTTCTTT.

The chain has TRBV4-3 and TRBJ2-5, with 12 positions matching TRBD2. CDR1 is LGHNA and CDR2 is YSLEER in the germline V gene. CDR3 size: 17 residues. V was clipped by 8 bases and J by 5 bases; unmatched bases: 15. The CDR3 reads CASRRILAGGPGETQYF. The CDR3 coding sequence is TGCGCCAGCCGCCGCATTCTAGCGGGGGGGCCTGGGGAGACCCAGTACTTC.

The chain is built from TRBV29-1 and TRBJ1-1, with 7 bases fitting TRBD1. Germline V gives CDR1 SQVTM, CDR2 ANQGSEA. Germline trimming cut 7 bases from V and 1 base from J; bases unmatched to any gene: 6. This CDR3 comprises 13 residues. CDR3 protein: CSGNRGSNTEAFF. The CDR3 nucleotides read TGCAGCGGAAACAGGGGTTCGAACACTGAAGCTTTCTTT.

The chain is built from TRBV7-8 and TRBJ2-5; D tentatively reads TRBD1 or TRBD2 (5 bases each). CDR1 SGHVS and CDR2 FQNEAQ come from the germline V gene. V was pared by 3 bases and J by 2 bases, with 7 bases between. The CDR3 sequence is 13 residues long. CDR3 sequence reads: CASSLGDQETQYF. CDR3 nucleotides: TGTGCCAGCAGCTTGGGGGATCAAGAGACCCAGTACTTC.

The CDR3 sequence: CATSRDGMSSYNSPLHF. The CDR3 DNA sequence: TGTGCCACCAGCAGAGATGGGATGAGCTCCTATAATTCACCCCTCCACTTT. The chain has TRBV15 and TRBJ1-6; D not resolved. Trimming took off 0 bases at V and 0 bases at J, with 9 bases between the two ends. This CDR3 has 17 amino acids. From germline, CDR1 is LNHNV and CDR2 YYDKDF (reference sequence).

This chain links TRBV29-1 with TRBJ1-3; D uncertain. Trimming removed 2 bases at V and 3 bases at J, with 8 bases between. The CDR3 extends over 13 amino acids. Per germline, CDR1 SQVTM and CDR2 ANQGSEA. Here the CDR3 reads CSVESAVGNTIYF. The CDR3 bases are TGCAGCGTTGAATCGGCAGTTGGAAACACCATATATTTT.

This clone turned up a few times. The chain links TRBV4-1 to TRBJ1-2; no clear D. Germline CDR1 reads MGHRA; CDR2 reads YSYEKL. With 3 bases removed from V and 7 bases from J, the gap between germline ends came to 18 bases. This CDR3 has 15 amino acids. The CDR3 nucleotides read TGCGCCAGCAGCCACCGCGGCAGTGATGTTTTTGGCTACACCTTC. Protein sequence: CASSHRGSDVFGYTF.

CDR3 bases: TGTGCCAGCAGCTCTGGGGACTACCCGAATTGTTACTTC. It encodes CASSSGDYPNCYF. The chain uses TRBV7-2 and TRBJ2-5; TRBD2 matches at 7 bases. CDR1 is SGHTA and CDR2 is FQGNSA in the germline V gene. The trim removed 4 bases at V and 14 bases at J, leaving 13 bases unmatched. The CDR3 totals 13 residues.